The 17 T cell receptor beta chains below come from one sample, sequenced in a study of post-analysis software for immune sequencing data. General study points: Compared with controls, patients had more of five or six TRBV segments, including TRBV5-6, TRBV5-1 and TRBV20-1.

For these TCRs, the target antigens are not known. Every TCR beta cDNA library bore unique molecular identifiers. TCRdb independently ran MiXCR on the PCR reads; one entry per CDR3 protein. The sample holds hundreds of thousands of distinct CDR3 sequences; 25% to 30% are singletons and the top ten take roughly 0.57%. The sample consisted of blood. The receptors stem from a girl aged 10 to 17 with multiple sclerosis.

This chain connects TRBV12-3 or TRBV12-4 to TRBJ2-2; 7 bases map to TRBD1. V was clipped by 3 bases and J by 7 bases; unmatched bases: 11. CDR3 size: 16 residues. In DNA, the CDR3 is TGTGCCAGCAGTTTGGGTAGCTACGGGACAGTCGGGGAGCTGTTTTTT. This translates into CASSLGSYGTVGELFF.

In its sample, this clonotype was seen many times. This sequence joins TRBV4-3 and TRBJ2-7; 8 positions agree with TRBD2. The CDR3 runs to 14 residues. The V gene's germline CDR1 is LGHNA and CDR2 YSLEER. V was clipped by 4 bases and J by 2 bases; unmatched bases: 4. The CDR3 loop reads CASSPDSGAYEQYF. The CDR3 coding sequence is TGCGCCAGCAGCCCTGATAGCGGGGCCTACGAGCAGTACTTC.

V is TRBV12-3 or TRBV12-4 and J is TRBJ1-3; 7 positions match TRBD1. The CDR3 has 14 residues. J was trimmed by 3 bases and V by 5 bases; bases with no gene match: 4. CDR3 in amino acids: CASSEGAGGNTIYF. For the CDR3, the DNA is TGTGCCAGCAGTGAGGGGGCTGGTGGAAACACCATATATTTT.

A remark on this clonotype: Germline is not matched at one junction end, which may reflect a read error. The rearrangement links TRBV7-9 to TRBJ1-1, with unresolved D. The CDR3 totals 14 residues. Germline V gives CDR1 SEHNR, CDR2 FQNEAQ (reference sequence). The CDR3 here is CASSRERANTDAFF. CDR3 bases: TGTGCCAGCAGCAGGGAAAGGGCGAACACTGATGCTTTCTTT.

This clonotype was observed a few times. The chain combines TRBV5-4 with TRBJ2-1; 8 bases line up with TRBD2. The CDR3 sequence is 15 residues long. Germline-derived CDR1 and CDR2 are SGHNT and YYREEE (reference sequence). The ends lost 0 bases at V and 7 bases at J; junction bases unmatched: 6. This CDR3 reads CASSLAGGNRNEQFF. The CDR3 DNA is TGTGCCAGCAGCTTGGCGGGGGGGAACAGGAATGAGCAGTTCTTC.

This chain links TRBV10-3 with TRBJ2-1; D ambiguous. The CDR3 consists of 13 residues. Deletions cut 6 bases from V and 5 bases from J, with 11 bases between. CDR1 and CDR2 (germline): ENHRY, SYGVKD. CDR3 nucleotides: TGTGCCATCAGCCCGGAACTGAACAATGAGCAGTTCTTC. Encoded protein: CAISPELNNEQFF.

The rearrangement joins TRBV6-1 to TRBJ1-2; 11 nucleotides line up with TRBD1. The V gene's germline CDR1 is MNHNS and CDR2 SASEGT. With V trimmed by 5 bases and J by 4 bases, 12 bases remained unmatched. The CDR3 totals 17 residues. CDR3 sequence (DNA): TGTGCCAGCAGTATGGGACAGGGGGGGGCGCTTCGCTATGGCTACACCTTC. This sequence encodes CASSMGQGGALRYGYTF.

In its sample, this clonotype was seen a few times. V is TRBV7-2 and J is TRBJ1-4; 8 bases line up with TRBD1. This CDR3 region has 15 residues. After removal of 5 bases from V and 7 bases from J, the junction contained 9 bases not matched to a gene. Germline CDR1 and CDR2: SGHTA and FQGNSA. CDR3 bases: TGTGCCAGCAGCCGCCTGGGGGACAGGATTGAAAAACTGTTTTTT. This codes for CASSRLGDRIEKLFF.

In the case of this clonotype: An end of the junction does not agree with germline; a read error may underlie this. The chain has TRBV9 and TRBJ2-1; D ambiguous. This CDR3 is 13 amino acids long. Germline values: CDR1 SGDLS, CDR2 YYNGEE. The CDR3 sequence: CAGSVGIYNEQFF. In DNA form, the CDR3 reads TGTGCCGGCAGCGTAGGTATCTACAATGAGCAGTTCTTC. Full variable domain (remainder filled in from reference TRBV9 and TRBJ2-1): DSGVTQTPKHLITATGQRVTLRCSPRSGDLSVYWYQQSLDQGLQFLIQYYNGEERAKGNILERFSAQQFPDLHSELNLSSLELGDSALYFCAGSVGIYNEQFFGPGTRLTVL.

This rearrangement joins TRBV29-1 to TRBJ2-5; weak D call: TRBD2 (7 bases). This CDR3 is 12 amino acids long. The V and J ends lost 7 bases and 2 bases respectively, with 11 bases between them. Germline-derived CDR1 and CDR2 are SQVTM and ANQGSEA. The CDR3 loop is CSGAGAQETQYF. As DNA, the CDR3 is TGCAGCGGCGCGGGGGCGCAAGAGACCCAGTACTTC.

This clonotype was detected a few times. The chain combines TRBV7-9 with TRBJ2-5; possible D gene TRBD2, 6 bases. Trimming took off 10 bases at V and 2 bases at J, with 17 bases between the two ends. The CDR3 is 14 residues long. Germline assignment: CDR1 SEHNR and CDR2 FQNEAQ (reference sequence). DNA for the CDR3: TGTGCCACCGAGAGCGGGTTGACTCAAGAGACCCAGTACTTC. It specifies CATESGLTQETQYF.

The chain recombines TRBV25-1 with TRBJ2-4, with 12 bases that match TRBD1. Germline CDR1 MGHDK, CDR2 SYGVNS. Trimming cost V 2 bases and J 13 bases; bases outside gene matches: 15. The CDR3 runs to 17 residues. The CDR3 DNA follows: TGTGCCAGCAGTGAACCATTCCGGGACAGGGGGCGGAATGAGCAGTACTTC. Translation gives CASSEPFRDRGRNEQYF.

This clonotype was counted between two and nine times. The chain couples TRBV7-9 to TRBJ2-6, with 10 positions matching TRBD1. Germline CDR1 is SEHNR and CDR2 is FQNEAQ (reference sequence). The ends lost 5 bases at V and 0 bases at J; junction bases unmatched: 10. This CDR3 contains 19 residues. DNA of the CDR3: TGTGCCAGCAGCAGAGGGACAGGGGTCCTTAGCTCTGGGGCCAACGTCCTGACTTTC. Protein sequence: CASSRGTGVLSSGANVLTF.

This clonotype came up a few times. The rearrangement joins TRBV29-1 to TRBJ2-3; D perhaps matches TRBD2 (5 bases). Germline CDR1 SQVTM, CDR2 ANQGSEA. The CDR3 consists of 12 residues. V lost 4 bases and J 3 bases, leaving 8 bases between the germline ends. The CDR3 DNA sequence: TGCAGCGTTGTACGGGAAACAGATACGCAGTATTTT. Residues: CSVVRETDTQYF.

This clonotype came up a few times. The chain has TRBV6-5 and TRBJ2-2, with D perhaps matching TRBD1 (6 bases). Trimming took off 10 bases at V and 6 bases at J, with 15 bases between the two ends. Germline-derived CDR1 and CDR2 are MNHEY and SVGAGI. The CDR3 covers 13 residues. The CDR3 DNA reads TGTGCCACGAGGACAGTTGGGGCCGGGGAGCTGTTTTTT. Its protein product is CATRTVGAGELFF.

The table lists this clonotype with a few counts. The rearrangement uses TRBV5-8 and TRBJ2-1; D may correspond to TRBD1 or TRBD2 (5 bases each). The V and J ends lost 4 bases and 10 bases respectively, with 9 bases between them. The CDR3 extends over 11 amino acids. Germline assignment: CDR1 SGHTS and CDR2 YDEGEE. The CDR3 DNA follows: TGTGCCAGCAGCATGGGGGACGAGCAGTTCTTC. Its translation: CASSMGDEQFF.

This clonotype has just a few counts. CDR3 protein: CSAQITVSETQYF. CDR3 DNA: TGCAGTGCTCAAATTACGGTGTCAGAGACCCAGTACTTC. The chain is built from TRBV20-1 and TRBJ2-5; D remains unclear. CDR3 size: 13 residues. Trimming pared 5 bases from V and 4 bases from J, leaving 14 bases between. Germline assignment: CDR1 DFQATT and CDR2 SNEGSKA (reference sequence).